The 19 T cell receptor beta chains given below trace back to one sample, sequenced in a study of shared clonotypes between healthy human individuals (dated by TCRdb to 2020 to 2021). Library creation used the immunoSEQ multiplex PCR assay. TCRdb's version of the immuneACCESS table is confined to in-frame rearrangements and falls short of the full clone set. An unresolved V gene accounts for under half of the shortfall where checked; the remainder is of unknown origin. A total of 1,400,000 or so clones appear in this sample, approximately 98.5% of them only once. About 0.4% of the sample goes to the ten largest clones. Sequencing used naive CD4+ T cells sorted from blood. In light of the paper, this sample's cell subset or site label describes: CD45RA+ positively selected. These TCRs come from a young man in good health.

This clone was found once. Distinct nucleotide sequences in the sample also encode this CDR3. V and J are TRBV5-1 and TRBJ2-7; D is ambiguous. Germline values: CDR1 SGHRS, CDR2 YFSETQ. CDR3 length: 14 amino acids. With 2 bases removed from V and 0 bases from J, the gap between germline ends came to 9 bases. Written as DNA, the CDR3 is TGCGCCAGCAGCTTAACCGGAGTCTCCTACGAGCAGTACTTC. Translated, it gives CASSLTGVSYEQYF.

The CDR3 DNA is TGTGCCAGCATAAGGCAACCTCCGGGGCAGTTCTTC. It is translated as CASIRQPPGQFF. V and J are TRBV2 and TRBJ2-1, with D unclear. Germline loops: CDR1 SNHLY, CDR2 FYNNEI. Trimming took 7 bases from V and 12 from J, leaving 16 bases between them. This CDR3 is built from 12 residues.

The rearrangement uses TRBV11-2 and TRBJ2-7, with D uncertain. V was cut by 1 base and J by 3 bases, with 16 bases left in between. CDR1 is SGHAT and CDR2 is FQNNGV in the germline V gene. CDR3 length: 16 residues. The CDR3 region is CASSLAPRRPDYEQYF. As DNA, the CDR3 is TGTGCCAGCAGCTTAGCACCGCGGCGGCCCGACTACGAGCAGTACTTC.

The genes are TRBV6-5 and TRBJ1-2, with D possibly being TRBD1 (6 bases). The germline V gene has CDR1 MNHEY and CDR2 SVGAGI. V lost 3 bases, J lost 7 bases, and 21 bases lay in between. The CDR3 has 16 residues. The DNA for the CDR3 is TGTGCCAGCAGTTATAATGTCGGGGGGGCGCGAAGTGGCTACACCTTC. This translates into CASSYNVGGARSGYTF.

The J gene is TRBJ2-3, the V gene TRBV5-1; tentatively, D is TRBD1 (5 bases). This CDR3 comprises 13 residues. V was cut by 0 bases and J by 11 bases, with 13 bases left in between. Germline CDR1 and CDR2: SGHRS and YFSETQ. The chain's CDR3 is CASSLAEGEKQYF. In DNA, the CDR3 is TGCGCCAGCAGCTTGGCCGAAGGGGAAAAGCAGTATTTT.

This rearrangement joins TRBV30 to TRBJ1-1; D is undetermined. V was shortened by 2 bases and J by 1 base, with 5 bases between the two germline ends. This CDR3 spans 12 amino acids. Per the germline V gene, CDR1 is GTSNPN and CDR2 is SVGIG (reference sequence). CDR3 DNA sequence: TGTGCCTGGAGTCAACCGAACACTGAAGCTTTCTTT. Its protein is CAWSQPNTEAFF.

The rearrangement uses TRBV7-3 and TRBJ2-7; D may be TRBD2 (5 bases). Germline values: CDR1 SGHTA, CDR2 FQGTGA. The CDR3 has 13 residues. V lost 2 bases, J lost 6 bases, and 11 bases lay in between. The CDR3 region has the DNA TGTGCCAGCAGCTTAGTGCGGGTTGGCGAGCAGTACTTC. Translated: CASSLVRVGEQYF.

The CDR3 protein is CASSLGLAEAFF. As DNA, the CDR3 is TGCGCCAGCAGCTTGGGGTTGGCTGAAGCTTTCTTT. The J gene is TRBJ1-1, the V gene TRBV5-1; D not resolved. V was cut by 0 bases and J by 6 bases, with 6 bases left in between. The V gene's germline CDR1 is SGHRS and CDR2 YFSETQ. CDR3 length equals 12 residues.

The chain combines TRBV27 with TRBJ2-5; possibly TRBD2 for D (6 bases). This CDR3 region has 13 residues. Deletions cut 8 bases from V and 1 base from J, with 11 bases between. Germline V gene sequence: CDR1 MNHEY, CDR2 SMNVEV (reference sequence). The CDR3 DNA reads TGTGCCAGCTCATGGGGGGTCCAAGAGACCCAGTACTTC. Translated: CASSWGVQETQYF.

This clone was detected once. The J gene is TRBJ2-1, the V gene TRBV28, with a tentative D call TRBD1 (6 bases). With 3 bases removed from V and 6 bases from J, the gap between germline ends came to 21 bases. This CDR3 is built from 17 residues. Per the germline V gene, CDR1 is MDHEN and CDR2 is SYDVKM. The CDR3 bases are TGTGCCAGCAGTTTCAGGGGACAAAACTCGATCGGCAATGAGCAGTTCTTC. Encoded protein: CASSFRGQNSIGNEQFF.

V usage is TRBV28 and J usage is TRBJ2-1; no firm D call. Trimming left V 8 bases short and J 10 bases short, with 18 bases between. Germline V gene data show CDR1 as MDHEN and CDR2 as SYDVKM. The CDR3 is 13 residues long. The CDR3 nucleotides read TGTGCCAGCGGTAGTATGTCCCCCCGGGAGCAGTTCTTC. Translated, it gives CASGSMSPREQFF.

This CDR3 reads CAWSVLLGPNYEQYF. The CDR3 DNA sequence: TGTGCCTGGAGTGTACTATTGGGCCCTAACTACGAGCAGTACTTC. This sequence joins TRBV30 and TRBJ2-7, with D hard to call. Trimming pared 0 bases from V and 3 bases from J, leaving 15 bases between. The CDR3 is made up of 15 amino acids. Germline V lookup: CDR1 GTSNPN, CDR2 SVGIG (reference sequence). The entire variable domain, with the rest obtained from reference TRBV30 and TRBJ2-7, is as follows: SQTIHQWPATLVQPVGSPLSLECTVEGTSNPNLYWYRQAAGRGLQLLFYSVGIGQISSEVPQNLSASRPQDRQFILSSKKLLLSDSGFYLCAWSVLLGPNYEQYFGPGTRLTVT.

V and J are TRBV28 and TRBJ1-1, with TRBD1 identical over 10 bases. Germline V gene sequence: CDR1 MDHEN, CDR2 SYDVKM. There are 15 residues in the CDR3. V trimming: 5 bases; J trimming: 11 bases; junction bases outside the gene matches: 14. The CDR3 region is CASSPPTGGEFGAFF. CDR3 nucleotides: TGTGCCAGCAGTCCGCCGACAGGGGGCGAATTTGGGGCTTTCTTT.

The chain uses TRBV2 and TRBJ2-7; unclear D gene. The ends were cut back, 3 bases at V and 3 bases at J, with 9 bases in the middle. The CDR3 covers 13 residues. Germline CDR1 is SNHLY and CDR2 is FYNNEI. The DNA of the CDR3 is TGTGCCAGCAGTGATTTGAACGGCTACGAGCAGTACTTC. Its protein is CASSDLNGYEQYF. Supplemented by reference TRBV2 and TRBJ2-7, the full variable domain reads EPEVTQTPSHQVTQMGQEVILRCVPISNHLYFYWYRQILGQKVEFLVSFYNNEISEKSEIFDDQFSVERPDGSNFTLKIRSTKLEDSAMYFCASSDLNGYEQYFGPGTRLTVT.

The CDR3 DNA reads TGCGCCAGCAGCTTGGCCGGGGGGCGCTTCGGAAACACCATATATTTT. This translates into CASSLAGGRFGNTIYF. The chain recombines TRBV5-1 with TRBJ1-3; D is possibly TRBD1 (6 bases). This CDR3 has 16 residues. Germline CDR1 is SGHRS and CDR2 is YFSETQ. V was trimmed by 0 bases and J by 4 bases, leaving 14 bases between them.

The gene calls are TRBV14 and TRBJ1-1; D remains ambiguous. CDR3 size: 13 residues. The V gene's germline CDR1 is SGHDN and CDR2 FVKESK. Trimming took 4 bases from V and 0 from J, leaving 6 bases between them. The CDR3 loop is CASSRYMNTEAFF. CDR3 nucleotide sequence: TGTGCCAGCAGCCGTTACATGAACACTGAAGCTTTCTTT.

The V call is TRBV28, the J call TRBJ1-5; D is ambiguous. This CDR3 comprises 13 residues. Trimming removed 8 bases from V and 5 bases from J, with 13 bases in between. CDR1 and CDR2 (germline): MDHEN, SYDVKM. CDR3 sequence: CASLGMAYQPQHF. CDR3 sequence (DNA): TGTGCCAGCCTCGGGATGGCGTATCAGCCCCAGCATTTT. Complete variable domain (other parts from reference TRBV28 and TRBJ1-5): DVKVTQSSRYLVKRTGEKVFLECVQDMDHENMFWYRQDPGLGLRLIYFSYDVKMKEKGDIPEGYSVSREKKERFSLILESASTNQTSMYLCASLGMAYQPQHFGDGTRLSIL.

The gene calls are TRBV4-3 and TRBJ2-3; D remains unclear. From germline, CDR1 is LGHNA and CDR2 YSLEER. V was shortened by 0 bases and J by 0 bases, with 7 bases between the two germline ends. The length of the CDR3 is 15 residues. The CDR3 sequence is CASSQEGMSTDTQYF. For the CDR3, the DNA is TGCGCCAGCAGCCAAGAAGGTATGAGCACAGATACGCAGTATTTT.

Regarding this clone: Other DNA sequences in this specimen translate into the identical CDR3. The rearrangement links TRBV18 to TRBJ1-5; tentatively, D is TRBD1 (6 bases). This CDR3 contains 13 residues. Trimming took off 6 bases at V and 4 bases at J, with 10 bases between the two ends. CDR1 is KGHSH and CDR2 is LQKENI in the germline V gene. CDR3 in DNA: TGTGCCAGCTCCCCCCAGGGGAATCAGCCCCAGCATTTT. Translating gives CASSPQGNQPQHF.